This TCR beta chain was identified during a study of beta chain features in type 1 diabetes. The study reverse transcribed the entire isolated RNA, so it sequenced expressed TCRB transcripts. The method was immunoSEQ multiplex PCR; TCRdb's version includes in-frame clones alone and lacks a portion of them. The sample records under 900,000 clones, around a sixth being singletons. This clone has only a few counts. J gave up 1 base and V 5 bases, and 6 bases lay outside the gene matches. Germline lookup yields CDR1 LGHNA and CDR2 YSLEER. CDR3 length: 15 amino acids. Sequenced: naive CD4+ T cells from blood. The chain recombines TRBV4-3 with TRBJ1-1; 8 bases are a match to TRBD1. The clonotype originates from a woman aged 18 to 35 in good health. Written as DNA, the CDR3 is TGCGCCAGCAGCTTAAGGACAGGGCCGAACACTGAAGCTTTCTTT. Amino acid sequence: CASSLRTGPNTEAFF.